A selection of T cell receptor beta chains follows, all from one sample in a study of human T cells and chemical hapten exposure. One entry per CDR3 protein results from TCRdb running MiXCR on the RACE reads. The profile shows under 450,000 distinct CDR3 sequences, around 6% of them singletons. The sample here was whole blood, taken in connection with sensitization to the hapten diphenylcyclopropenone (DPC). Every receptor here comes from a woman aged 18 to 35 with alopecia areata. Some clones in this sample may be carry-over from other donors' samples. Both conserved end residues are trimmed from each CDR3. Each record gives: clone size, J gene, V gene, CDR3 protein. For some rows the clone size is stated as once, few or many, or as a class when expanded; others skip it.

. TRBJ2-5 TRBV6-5 ASKYTGGETQY
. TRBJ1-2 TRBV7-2 ASSLVTGTAPTYGYT
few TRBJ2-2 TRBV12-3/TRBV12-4 ASSPRTSTGELF
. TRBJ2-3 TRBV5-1 ASSDGLAGGPVDTQY
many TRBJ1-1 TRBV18 ASSPSGQGLGRNTEAF
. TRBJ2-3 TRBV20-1 SASGPSGARGTDTQY
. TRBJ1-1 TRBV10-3 AIRSTGAPEAF
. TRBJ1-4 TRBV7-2 ASRGVEKLF
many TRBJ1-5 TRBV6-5 ASTRRVGQPQH
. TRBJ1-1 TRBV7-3 ASRSPLGTEAF
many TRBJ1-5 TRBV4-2 ASSQERGKPQH
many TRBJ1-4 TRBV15 ATSRAPPTDEKLF
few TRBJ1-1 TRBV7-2 ASSLRGAEAF
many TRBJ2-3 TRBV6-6 ASSYSGRGFTDTQY
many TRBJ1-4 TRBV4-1 ASSQTGGEKLF
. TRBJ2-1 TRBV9 ASSVGQLTYNEQF
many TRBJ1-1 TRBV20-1 SAMGPEPNTEAF
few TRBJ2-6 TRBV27 ASSSSGHSGANVLT
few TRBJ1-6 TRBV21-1 ASSLRPSRLGNSPLH
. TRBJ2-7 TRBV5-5 ASSGLGGQGRYEQY
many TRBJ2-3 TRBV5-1 ASSRLASTDTQY
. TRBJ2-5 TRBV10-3 AISESLRTPKGGQETQY
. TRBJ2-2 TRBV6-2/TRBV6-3 ASSSPSVRSTGELF
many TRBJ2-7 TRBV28 ASSFPTRDRGFSGGRYEQY
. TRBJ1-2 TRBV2 ATRAGGANYGYT
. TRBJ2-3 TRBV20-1 SARVTGGIGGTDTQY